A selection of T cell receptor beta chains follows, all from one sample in a study of cytomegalovirus exposure and HLA in healthy donors. Here immunoSEQ multiplex PCR was the method, and the copy in TCRdb shows in-frame clones only, minus some. This sample yields 110,000 to 150,000 clones, of which around three quarters are seen a single time; 2.1% belongs to the top ten. Material: PBMCs. Receptors were obtained from a woman aged 60-70 years in good health and CMV-seropositive. Both conserved end residues are trimmed from each CDR3. Not all rows give a size; the values are once, few, many and, for expanded clones, a class.

J,size,V,CDR3
TRBJ2-7,NA,TRBV6-1,ASSGRVGRGEQY
TRBJ2-7,NA,TRBV18,ASSPLSYEQY
TRBJ1-2,NA,TRBV28,ASSRTAHGYT
TRBJ1-1,once,TRBV27,ASSVTGLKNTEAF
TRBJ1-1,NA,TRBV5-1,ASSLVGTGGMTEAF
TRBJ2-1,NA,TRBV15,ATSRDSKKHNEQF
TRBJ1-2,few,TRBV19,ASSIDLRGYGGYT
TRBJ1-1,NA,TRBV7-8,ASSITGDSTEAF
TRBJ2-3,NA,TRBV12-2,ASRDRGIIASTDTQY
TRBJ2-7,once,TRBV7-7,ASSAGGPSEQY
TRBJ2-1,NA,TRBV7-9,ASSLSMGASYNEQF
TRBJ1-2,NA,TRBV28,ASSPSTGTIGYGYT
TRBJ2-2,NA,TRBV14,ASSQAGLAAGELF
TRBJ1-5,once,TRBV19,ASSIPGDQPQH
TRBJ2-1,few,TRBV9,ASSSREGWYNEQF
TRBJ1-2,NA,TRBV5-1,ASSLAQGTYGYT
TRBJ2-7,few,TRBV5-5,ASSPGVIEQY
TRBJ2-1,NA,TRBV5-8,ASSRSSGRYNEQF
TRBJ1-5,NA,TRBV4-1,ASSQGGGPNQPQH
TRBJ1-1,NA,TRBV9,ASSVDPDRVVLDTEAF
TRBJ1-2,few,TRBV5-6,ASSLRQGDGYT